A selection of T cell receptor beta chains follows, all from one sample in a study of shared clonotypes between healthy human individuals. Only in-frame clones appear in the TCRdb table, and some are missing; sequencing was by immunoSEQ multiplex PCR. Counted here are about 1.5 million clones, around 98% occurring once; the ten biggest clones make up roughly 0.4%. The sequenced sample was naive CD4+ T cells sorted from blood. The receptors originated from a man aged 30 to 45 in good health. CDR3s include the opening cysteine and the closing phenylalanine or tryptophan. The D gene is left open where the match is weak.

D	V	length	J	CDR3
.	TRBV28	13	TRBJ1-3	CASSFGRGNTIYF
.	TRBV19	15	TRBJ2-7	CASSINGPGSYEQYF
TRBD1	TRBV2	16	TRBJ1-1	CASLKDRGARDTEAFF
TRBD2	TRBV5-6	16	TRBJ2-2	CASSLRGGANTGELFF
TRBD2	TRBV10-2	17	TRBJ2-7	CASSAPGLGPVGESGYF
.	TRBV27	13	TRBJ1-1	CASSFSGNTEAFF
.	TRBV4-1	16	TRBJ1-2	CASSPPGQGNNYGYTF
.	TRBV21-1	17	TRBJ2-7	CASSTDSLGEQPYEQYF
TRBD2	TRBV2	18	TRBJ2-3	CASSMTSGRALSTDTQYF
TRBD1	TRBV6-5	14	TRBJ1-2	CASRGTGVQSGYTF
TRBD1	TRBV5-4	16	TRBJ1-2	CASSPIRTGSEHGYTF
.	TRBV6-5	13	TRBJ1-5	CASTPFGGQPQHF
TRBD1	TRBV10-1	16	TRBJ2-7	CASSESRDRWTYEQYF
.	TRBV5-1	16	TRBJ2-3	CASSSDRPVHTDTQYF
.	TRBV27	16	TRBJ2-1	CASSLFSAGSYNEQFF
.	TRBV7-9	14	TRBJ2-1	CASSPPLGGNEQFF
TRBD1	TRBV5-5	13	TRBJ1-2	CASSLVQGGGYTF
.	TRBV21-1	18	TRBJ1-5	CASSKAQTGPGGNQPQHF
.	TRBV4-1	11	TRBJ2-7	CASSQATEQYF
.	TRBV5-1	15	TRBJ1-1	CASSTGGSMNTEAFF
.	TRBV18	14	TRBJ2-5	CASSPNAGQETQYF
.	TRBV6-1	13	TRBJ1-4	CASSEYRSEKLFF
TRBD1	TRBV18	15	TRBJ1-1	CASSPKTGDNTEAFF
.	TRBV4-3	14	TRBJ1-1	CASSQDGRISEAFF
.	TRBV28	17	TRBJ2-6	CASRRDISDSGANVLTF
TRBD2	TRBV5-4	16	TRBJ2-7	CASSPTQTSGTYEQYF
.	TRBV7-6	14	TRBJ2-7	CASSLGAGSYEQYF
.	TRBV5-1	16	TRBJ2-3	CASSLVPADSTDTQYF
.	TRBV5-1	11	TRBJ2-1	CASREDNEQFF
.	TRBV28	15	TRBJ1-5	CASSARENSNQPQHF
.	TRBV27	13	TRBJ1-1	CASSFFENTEAFF
.	TRBV28	11	TRBJ2-7	CASSLHYEQYF
TRBD1	TRBV5-1	17	TRBJ2-7	CASSPGPRQGDAYEQYF
TRBD1	TRBV4-1	12	TRBJ1-1	CATGTGDTEAFF
.	TRBV28	12	TRBJ2-7	CASSFGGAEQYF
TRBD1	TRBV6-5	13	TRBJ1-2	CASSYRDRVGYTF
TRBD1	TRBV5-4	14	TRBJ2-5	CASSRTGGWETQYF
TRBD2	TRBV27	16	TRBJ2-1	CASIRPGTSGRDEQFF
.	TRBV9	15	TRBJ1-3	CASSVASDIENTIYF
TRBD1	TRBV6-5	16	TRBJ1-1	CASSYSPGGMNTEAFF
.	TRBV7-2	15	TRBJ2-1	CASSLVHSSYNEQFF
TRBD2	TRBV27	13	TRBJ2-5	CASSESRGETQYF
TRBD2	TRBV11-3	19	TRBJ2-2	CASSSGGLAGGTTAGELFF
.	TRBV9	16	TRBJ2-7	CASSVGQGPISYEQYF
.	TRBV19	15	TRBJ1-5	CASSIGPGRAESQHF
.	TRBV7-2	16	TRBJ2-7	CASSPAPSRHSYEQYF
.	TRBV2	13	TRBJ2-7	CASKVTGLYEQYF
TRBD2	TRBV5-4	15	TRBJ2-5	CASSLELAGVETQYF
.	TRBV11-3	14	TRBJ2-1	CASSLDHWGHEQFF
.	TRBV9	13	TRBJ1-2	CASSPRDPYGYTF